Reported below is one T cell receptor beta chain. This sample was included in a study of blood T cell repertoires in COVID-19. Study-level background: Some COVID-19 samples were acute and others convalescent; all came from the United States, Italy and Spain. PBMCs, B-cell-depleted T cells, or T cells were the source of the cDNA or gDNA that made up the material.

How the authors handled the data: From reference gene primer amplification, estimates of nucleated cell counts were derived. The table came from immunoSEQ multiplex PCR; TCRdb's copy has only in-frame clones and leaves some out. From that table come the V and J calls and clone size; the DNA was used to work out D and trimming. Of over 35,000 clones listed, 75% to 90% are singletons. Sequencing was performed on peripheral blood. The clonotype originates from a man in his fifties or sixties with active or convalescent COVID-19.

The CDR3 DNA reads as TGTGCCAGCAGCCCTGGGACTAGCTTCAGGACCCAGTACTTC. It specifies CASSPGTSFRTQYF. The chain is built from TRBV3-1 (or the pseudogene TRBV3-2) and TRBJ2-5; TRBD2 aligns across 9 bases. Germline V CDR1 and CDR2: LGHDT, YNNKEL (reference sequence). Trimming removed 4 bases from V and 7 bases from J; junction bases left unmatched: 7. This CDR3 is built from 14 residues.